This TCR beta chain stems from a study of OX40 agonist ivuxolimab in advanced cancers. Trimming cost V 4 bases and J 6 bases; bases outside gene matches: 5. Germline CDR1 and CDR2: MRHNA and SNTAGT. The CDR3 totals 15 residues. Method: immunoSEQ multiplex PCR; TCRdb's copy keeps in-frame clones and lacks some. The repertoire holds 95,000 to 150,000 clones, with about 90% as singletons. This specimen consisted of CD4+ or CD8+ T cells sorted from blood, obtained in a trial of the OX40 agonist ivuxolimab. The genes are TRBV6-4 and TRBJ2-1; TRBD2 aligns across 11 bases. This TCR was recovered from an adult with an advanced solid tumor such as melanoma, head and neck, liver or kidney cancer. In DNA form, the CDR3 reads TGTGCCAGCAGTGCTGGGACTAGCGGAGGCAATGAGCAGTTCTTC. Translation: CASSAGTSGGNEQFF.